This T cell receptor (beta chain) was profiled in a study of cytomegalovirus exposure and HLA in healthy donors. The CDR3 loop spans 16 amino acids. CDR1 and CDR2 from the germline V gene are SQVTM and ANQGSEA. The V segment lost 2 bases and the J segment 2 bases; nucleotides outside the gene matches: 9. The PCR ran on 60 Vbeta and 13 Jbeta primers. Measured with immunoSEQ multiplex PCR; TCRdb has only the in-frame clones, and not every one. Among about 200,000 clones listed, over 60% were seen once. The TCR was taken from a woman in her twenties or thirties in good health and CMV-seropositive. The V call is TRBV29-1, the J call TRBJ2-3, with 8 bases matching TRBD2. Sequencing was carried out using PBMCs. DNA for the CDR3: TGCAGCGTTGAAAGAGTGAGGGGACTAGACACAGATACGCAGTATTTT. Its protein is CSVERVRGLDTDTQYF.